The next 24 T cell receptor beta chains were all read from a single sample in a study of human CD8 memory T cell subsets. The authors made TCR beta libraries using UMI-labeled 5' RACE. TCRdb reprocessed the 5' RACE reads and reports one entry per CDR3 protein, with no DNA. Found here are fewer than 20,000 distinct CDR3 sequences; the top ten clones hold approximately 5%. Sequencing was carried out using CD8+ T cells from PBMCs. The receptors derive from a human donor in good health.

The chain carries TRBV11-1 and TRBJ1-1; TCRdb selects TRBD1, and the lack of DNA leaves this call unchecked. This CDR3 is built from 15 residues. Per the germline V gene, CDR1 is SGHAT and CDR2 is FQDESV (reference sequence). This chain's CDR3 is CASSLQGTGIGEAFF. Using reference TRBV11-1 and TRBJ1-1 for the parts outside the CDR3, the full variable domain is EAEVAQSPRYKITEKSQAVAFWCDPISGHATLYWYRQILGQGPELLVQFQDESVVDDSQLPKDRFSAERLKGVDSTLKIQPAELGDSAMYLCASSLQGTGIGEAFFGQGTRLTVV.

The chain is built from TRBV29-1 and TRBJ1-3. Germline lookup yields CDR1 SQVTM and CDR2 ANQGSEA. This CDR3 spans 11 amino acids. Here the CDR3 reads CSVGWQDTIYF.

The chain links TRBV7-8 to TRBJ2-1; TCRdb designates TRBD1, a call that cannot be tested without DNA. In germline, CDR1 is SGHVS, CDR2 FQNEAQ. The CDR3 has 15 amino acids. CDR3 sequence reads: CASSFSGQGDNEQFF.

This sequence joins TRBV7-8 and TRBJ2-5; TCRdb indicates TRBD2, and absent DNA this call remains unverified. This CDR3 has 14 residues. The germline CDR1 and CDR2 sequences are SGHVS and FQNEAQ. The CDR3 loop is CASSSQRGDETQYF.

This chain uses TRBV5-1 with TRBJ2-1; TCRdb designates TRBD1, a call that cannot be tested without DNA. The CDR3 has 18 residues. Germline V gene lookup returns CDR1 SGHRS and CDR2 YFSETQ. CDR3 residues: CASSLTPTGTGLYNEQFF.

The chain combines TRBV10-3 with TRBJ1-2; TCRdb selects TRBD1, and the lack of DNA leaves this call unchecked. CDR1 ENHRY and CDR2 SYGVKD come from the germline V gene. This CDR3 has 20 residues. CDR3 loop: CAISLGSGGMKLPANYGYTF.

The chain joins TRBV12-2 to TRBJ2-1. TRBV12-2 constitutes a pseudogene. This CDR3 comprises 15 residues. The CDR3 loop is CASRLGVTFNDEQFF.

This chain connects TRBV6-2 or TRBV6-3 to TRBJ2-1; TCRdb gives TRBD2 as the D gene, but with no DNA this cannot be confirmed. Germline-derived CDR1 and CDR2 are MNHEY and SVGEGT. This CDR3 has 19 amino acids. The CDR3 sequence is CASSYRLAGGTWSGREQFF.

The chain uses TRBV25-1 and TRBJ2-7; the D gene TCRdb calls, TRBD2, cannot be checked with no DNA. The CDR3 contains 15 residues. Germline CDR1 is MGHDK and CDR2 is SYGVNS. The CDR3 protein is CASSVGSGGVYEQYF.

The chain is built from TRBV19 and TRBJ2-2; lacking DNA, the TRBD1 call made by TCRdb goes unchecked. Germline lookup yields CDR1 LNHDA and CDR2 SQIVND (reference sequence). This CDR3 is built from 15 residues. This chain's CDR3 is CASSVGTVNTGELFF. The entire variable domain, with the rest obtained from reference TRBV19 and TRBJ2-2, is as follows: DGGITQSPKYLFRKEGQNVTLSCEQNLNHDAMYWYRQDPGQGLRLIYYSQIVNDFQKGDIAEGYSVSREKKESFPLTVTSAQKNPTAFYLCASSVGTVNTGELFFGEGSRLTVL.

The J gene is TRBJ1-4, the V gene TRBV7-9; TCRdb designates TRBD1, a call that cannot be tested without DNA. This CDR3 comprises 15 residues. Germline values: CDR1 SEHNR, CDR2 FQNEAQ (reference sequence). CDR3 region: CASSSINRDGEKLFF.

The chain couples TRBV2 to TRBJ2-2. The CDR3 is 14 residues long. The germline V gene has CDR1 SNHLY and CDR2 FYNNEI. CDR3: CASSDLVLTGELFF. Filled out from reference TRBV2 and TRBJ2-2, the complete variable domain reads EPEVTQTPSHQVTQMGQEVILRCVPISNHLYFYWYRQILGQKVEFLVSFYNNEISEKSEIFDDQFSVERPDGSNFTLKIRSTKLEDSAMYFCASSDLVLTGELFFGEGSRLTVL.

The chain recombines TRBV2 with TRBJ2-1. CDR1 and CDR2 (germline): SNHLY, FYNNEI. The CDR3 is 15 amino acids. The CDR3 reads CASSLSIMSYNEQFF.

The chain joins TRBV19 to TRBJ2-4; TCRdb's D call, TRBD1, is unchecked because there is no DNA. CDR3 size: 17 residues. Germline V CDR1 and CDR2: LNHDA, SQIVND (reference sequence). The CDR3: CASSIMTTGGGKNIQYF.

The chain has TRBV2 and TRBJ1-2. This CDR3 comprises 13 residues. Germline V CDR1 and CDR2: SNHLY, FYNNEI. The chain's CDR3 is CASSRTEAYGYTF.

CDR3 sequence: CATSRDPTRDTQYF. The chain recombines TRBV15 with TRBJ2-3. Germline values: CDR1 LNHNV, CDR2 YYDKDF (reference sequence). The CDR3 loop spans 14 amino acids.

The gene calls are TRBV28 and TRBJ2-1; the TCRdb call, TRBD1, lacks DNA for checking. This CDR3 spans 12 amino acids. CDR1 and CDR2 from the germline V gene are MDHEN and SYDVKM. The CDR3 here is CASTTPPDKQFF. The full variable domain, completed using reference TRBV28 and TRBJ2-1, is DVKVTQSSRYLVKRTGEKVFLECVQDMDHENMFWYRQDPGLGLRLIYFSYDVKMKEKGDIPEGYSVSREKKERFSLILESASTNQTSMYLCASTTPPDKQFFGPGTRLTVL.

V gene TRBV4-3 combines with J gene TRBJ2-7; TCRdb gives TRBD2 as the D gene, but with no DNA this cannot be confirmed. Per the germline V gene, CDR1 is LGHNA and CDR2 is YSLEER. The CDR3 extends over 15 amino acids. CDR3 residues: CASSQEGGRAYEQYF.

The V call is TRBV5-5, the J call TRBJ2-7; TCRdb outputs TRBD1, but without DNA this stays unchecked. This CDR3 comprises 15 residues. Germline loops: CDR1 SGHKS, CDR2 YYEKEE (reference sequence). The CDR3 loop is CASSLTSSRGHEQYF. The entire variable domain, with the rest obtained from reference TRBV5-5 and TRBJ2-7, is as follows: DAGVTQSPTHLIKTRGQQVTLRCSPISGHKSVSWYQQVLGQGPQFIFQYYEKEERGRGNFPDRFSARQFPNYSSELNVNALLLGDSALYLCASSLTSSRGHEQYFGPGTRLTVT.

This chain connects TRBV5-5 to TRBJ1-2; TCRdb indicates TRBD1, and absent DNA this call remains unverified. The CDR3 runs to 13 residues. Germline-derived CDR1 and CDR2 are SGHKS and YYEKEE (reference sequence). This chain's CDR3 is CASSPGTGYGYTF.

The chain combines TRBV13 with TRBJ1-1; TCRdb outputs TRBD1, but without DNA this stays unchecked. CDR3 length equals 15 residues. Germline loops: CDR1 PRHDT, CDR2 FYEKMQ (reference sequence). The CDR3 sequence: CASSARQGMNTEAFF.

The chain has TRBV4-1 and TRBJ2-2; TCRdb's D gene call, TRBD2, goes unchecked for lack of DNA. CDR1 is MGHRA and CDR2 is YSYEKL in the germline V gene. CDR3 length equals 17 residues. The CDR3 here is CASSQPRTTSEPGELFF.

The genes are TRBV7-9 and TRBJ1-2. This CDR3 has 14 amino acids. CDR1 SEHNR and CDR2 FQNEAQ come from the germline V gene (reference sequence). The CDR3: CASSSAAGASGYTF.

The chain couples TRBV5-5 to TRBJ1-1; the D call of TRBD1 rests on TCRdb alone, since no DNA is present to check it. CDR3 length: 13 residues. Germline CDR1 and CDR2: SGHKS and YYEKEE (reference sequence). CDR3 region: CASSPVPGPEAFF.